The rows below give T cell receptor beta chains drawn from one sample of a study of OX40 agonist ivuxolimab in advanced cancers. Libraries were prepared by immunoSEQ multiplex PCR; TCRdb keeps only in-frame clonotypes and omits some of them. The repertoire holds around 97,000 clones, 85% to 90% seen once, with around 5.5% in the top ten. Sequencing used CD4+ or CD8+ T cells sorted from blood, obtained in a trial of the OX40 agonist ivuxolimab. The receptors stem from an adult with an advanced solid tumor such as melanoma, head and neck, liver or kidney cancer. CDR3s include the opening cysteine and the closing phenylalanine or tryptophan. Fields, in order: D gene, clone size, V gene, J gene, CDR3 length, CDR3 DNA, CDR3 protein. D genes are given only for firm matches. Expanded clones are given a class, and other clones once, few, many or no size at all.

d_call: NA
clone_size: NA
v_call: TRBV30
j_call: TRBJ2-7
cdr3_length: 12
cdr3_nt: TGTGCCTGGGGCAGGGCCTCCTACGAGCAGTACTTC
cdr3_aa: CAWGRASYEQYF

d_call: NA
clone_size: NA
v_call: TRBV2
j_call: TRBJ2-7
cdr3_length: 14
cdr3_nt: TGTGCCAGCAGTGTCTGGGCTACGTCCTACGAGCAGTACTTC
cdr3_aa: CASSVWATSYEQYF

d_call: NA
clone_size: NA
v_call: TRBV19
j_call: TRBJ1-6
cdr3_length: 14
cdr3_nt: TGTGCCAGTAGTATGCTGGCAGGGGATTCACCCCTCCACTTT
cdr3_aa: CASSMLAGDSPLHF

d_call: TRBD2
clone_size: NA
v_call: TRBV7-6
j_call: TRBJ2-3
cdr3_length: 15
cdr3_nt: TGTGCCAGCAGCTTTCCGAGCGGGGGAGGGGATACGCAGTATTTT
cdr3_aa: CASSFPSGGGDTQYF

d_call: NA
clone_size: NA
v_call: TRBV5-1
j_call: TRBJ2-3
cdr3_length: 17
cdr3_nt: TGCGCCAGCAGCTTGGCCAAAGGGGGGGGCCCCACAGATACGCAGTATTTT
cdr3_aa: CASSLAKGGGPTDTQYF

d_call: NA
clone_size: NA
v_call: TRBV18
j_call: TRBJ2-7
cdr3_length: 15
cdr3_nt: TGTGCCAGCTCACCACCACAGCCGGGCTCCTACGAGCAGTACTTC
cdr3_aa: CASSPPQPGSYEQYF

d_call: TRBD1
clone_size: once
v_call: TRBV6-6
j_call: TRBJ1-5
cdr3_length: 15
cdr3_nt: TGTGCCAGCAGTTACTCGTCAGGGGGCGGACAGCCCCAGCATTTT
cdr3_aa: CASSYSSGGGQPQHF

d_call: TRBD2
clone_size: NA
v_call: TRBV2
j_call: TRBJ2-3
cdr3_length: 15
cdr3_nt: TGTGCCAGCAGCCTTCTAAGCGGGGGGAGAGATACGCAGTATTTT
cdr3_aa: CASSLLSGGRDTQYF

d_call: NA
clone_size: NA
v_call: TRBV2
j_call: TRBJ1-1
cdr3_length: 14
cdr3_nt: TGTGCCAGCAGTCGAGACCCGGGGGGGACTGAAGCTTTCTTT
cdr3_aa: CASSRDPGGTEAFF

d_call: NA
clone_size: NA
v_call: TRBV30
j_call: TRBJ1-1
cdr3_length: 15
cdr3_nt: TGTGCCTGGAGGGGTACTGAGGGGCGAGGTTTGTGGGCTTTCTTT
cdr3_aa: CAWRGTEGRGLWAFF

d_call: TRBD1
clone_size: NA
v_call: TRBV11-1
j_call: TRBJ2-2
cdr3_length: 15
cdr3_nt: TGTGCCAGCAGCTTTGGACAGGGGGTCACCGGGGAGCTGTTTTTT
cdr3_aa: CASSFGQGVTGELFF

d_call: NA
clone_size: few
v_call: TRBV5-1
j_call: TRBJ2-1
cdr3_length: 15
cdr3_nt: TGCGCCAGCAGCCTGGAGGGGGGTGCCTACAATGAGCAGTTCTTC
cdr3_aa: CASSLEGGAYNEQFF

d_call: NA
clone_size: once
v_call: TRBV5-4
j_call: TRBJ2-2
cdr3_length: 12
cdr3_nt: TGTGCCAGCAGCTTGACCCCCGGGGAGCTGTTTTTT
cdr3_aa: CASSLTPGELFF

d_call: NA
clone_size: few
v_call: TRBV21-1
j_call: TRBJ1-5
cdr3_length: 13
cdr3_nt: TGTGCCAGCAGCAAAAGGACCACAGCGCCCCAGCATTTT
cdr3_aa: CASSKRTTAPQHF

d_call: TRBD1
clone_size: NA
v_call: TRBV10-1
j_call: TRBJ2-7
cdr3_length: 15
cdr3_nt: TGCGCCAGCAGTGGACCCGGGACAGGGGGAGGCGAGCAGTACTTC
cdr3_aa: CASSGPGTGGGEQYF

d_call: NA
clone_size: NA
v_call: TRBV4-3
j_call: TRBJ2-1
cdr3_length: 13
cdr3_nt: TGCGCCAGCAGCCGCCATCTTAGTGGTGAGCAGTTCTTC
cdr3_aa: CASSRHLSGEQFF

d_call: NA
clone_size: once
v_call: TRBV12-5
j_call: TRBJ2-5
cdr3_length: 13
cdr3_nt: TGTGCTAGTGGTCCCTCTGGGTCTGGGACCCAGTACTTC
cdr3_aa: CASGPSGSGTQYF

d_call: NA
clone_size: NA
v_call: TRBV6-1
j_call: TRBJ1-5
cdr3_length: 17
cdr3_nt: TGTGCCAGCAGTGAAGCGCGAGGGGGAAGGGGCAATCAGCCCCAGCATTTT
cdr3_aa: CASSEARGGRGNQPQHF

d_call: TRBD1
clone_size: NA
v_call: TRBV7-3
j_call: TRBJ2-2
cdr3_length: 15
cdr3_nt: TGTGCCAGCGGACAGGGGTCGGGGAACACCGGGGAGCTGTTTTTT
cdr3_aa: CASGQGSGNTGELFF

d_call: TRBD1
clone_size: NA
v_call: TRBV7-9
j_call: TRBJ1-4
cdr3_length: 16
cdr3_nt: TGTGCCAGCAGCTTTGGACAGGGGATTACTAATGAAAAACTGTTTTTT
cdr3_aa: CASSFGQGITNEKLFF

d_call: NA
clone_size: NA
v_call: TRBV15
j_call: TRBJ1-1
cdr3_length: 14
cdr3_nt: TGTGCCACCAGCACCGGGGGCGCTGACACTGAAGCTTTCTTT
cdr3_aa: CATSTGGADTEAFF

d_call: NA
clone_size: NA
v_call: TRBV6-1
j_call: TRBJ1-5
cdr3_length: 15
cdr3_nt: TGTGCCAGCAGTGAAGCGCGGGGGGGCTCACAGCCCCAGCATTTT
cdr3_aa: CASSEARGGSQPQHF

d_call: TRBD2
clone_size: NA
v_call: TRBV7-9
j_call: TRBJ2-7
cdr3_length: 15
cdr3_nt: TGTGCCAGCACTCCCTGGGCGGGAGGGCCGGGTGAGCAGTACTTC
cdr3_aa: CASTPWAGGPGEQYF